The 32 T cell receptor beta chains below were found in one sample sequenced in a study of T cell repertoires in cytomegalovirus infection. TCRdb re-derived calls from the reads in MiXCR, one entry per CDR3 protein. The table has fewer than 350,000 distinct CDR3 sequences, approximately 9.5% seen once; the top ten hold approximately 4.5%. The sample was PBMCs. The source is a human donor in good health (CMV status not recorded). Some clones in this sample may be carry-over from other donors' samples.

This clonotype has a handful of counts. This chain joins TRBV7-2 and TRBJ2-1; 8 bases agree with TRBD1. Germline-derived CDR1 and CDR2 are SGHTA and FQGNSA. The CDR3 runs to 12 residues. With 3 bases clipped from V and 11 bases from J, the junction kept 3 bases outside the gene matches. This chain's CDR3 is CASSFGQGQQFF. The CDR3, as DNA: TGTGCCAGCAGCTTCGGACAGGGTCAGCAGTTCTTC. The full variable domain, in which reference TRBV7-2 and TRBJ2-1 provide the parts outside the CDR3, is GAGVSQSPSNKVTEKGKDVELRCDPISGHTALYWYRQSLGQGLEFLIYFQGNSAPDKSGLPSDRFSAERTGGSVSTLTIQRTQQEDSAVYLCASSFGQGQQFFGPGTRLTVL.

The CDR3 reads CASSQVTEQYF. The DNA for the CDR3 is TGTGCCAGCAGCCAAGTAACAGAGCAGTACTTC. The V and J genes are TRBV14 and TRBJ2-7; the D is unclear. CDR1 is SGHDN and CDR2 is FVKESK in the germline V gene. The CDR3 has 11 amino acids. The V end lost 1 base, the J end lost 7 bases, and 5 bases lay between the germline ends.

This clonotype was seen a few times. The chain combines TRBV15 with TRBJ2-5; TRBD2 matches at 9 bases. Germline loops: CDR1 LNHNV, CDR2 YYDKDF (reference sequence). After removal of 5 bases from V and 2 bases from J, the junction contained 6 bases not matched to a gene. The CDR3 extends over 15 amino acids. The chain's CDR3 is CATSGHSGGQETQYF. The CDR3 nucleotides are TGTGCCACCAGCGGACATAGCGGGGGACAAGAGACCCAGTACTTC.

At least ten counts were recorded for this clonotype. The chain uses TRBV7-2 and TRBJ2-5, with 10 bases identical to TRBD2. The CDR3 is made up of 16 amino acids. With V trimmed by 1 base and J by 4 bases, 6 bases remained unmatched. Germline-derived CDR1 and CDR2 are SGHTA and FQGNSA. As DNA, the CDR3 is TGTGCCAGCAGCTTAGTTGGTGGGACTAGCGCAGAGACCCAGTACTTC. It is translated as CASSLVGGTSAETQYF. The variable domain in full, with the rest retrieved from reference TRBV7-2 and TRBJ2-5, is GAGVSQSPSNKVTEKGKDVELRCDPISGHTALYWYRQSLGQGLEFLIYFQGNSAPDKSGLPSDRFSAERTGGSVSTLTIQRTQQEDSAVYLCASSLVGGTSAETQYFGPGTRLLVL.

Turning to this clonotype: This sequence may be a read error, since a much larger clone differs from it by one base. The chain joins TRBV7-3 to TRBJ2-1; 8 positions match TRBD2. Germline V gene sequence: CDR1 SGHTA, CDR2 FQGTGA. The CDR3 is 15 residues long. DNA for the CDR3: TGTGCCAGCAGCTCGCAAGCGGGAGCCTACAATGAGCATTTCTTC. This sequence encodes CASSSQAGAYNEHFF.

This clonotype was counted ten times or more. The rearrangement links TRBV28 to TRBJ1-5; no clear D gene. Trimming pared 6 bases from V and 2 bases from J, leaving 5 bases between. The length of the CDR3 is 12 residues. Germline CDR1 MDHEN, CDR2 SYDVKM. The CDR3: CASRTGNQPQHF. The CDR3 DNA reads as TGTGCCAGCAGGACCGGCAATCAGCCCCAGCATTTT.

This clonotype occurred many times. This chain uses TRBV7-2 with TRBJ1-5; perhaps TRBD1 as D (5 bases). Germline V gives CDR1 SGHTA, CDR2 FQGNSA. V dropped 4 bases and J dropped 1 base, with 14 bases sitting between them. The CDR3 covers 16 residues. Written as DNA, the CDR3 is TGTGCCAGCAGCTCAGATGTTGGGGCGAGCAATCAGCCCCAGCATTTT. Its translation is CASSSDVGASNQPQHF.

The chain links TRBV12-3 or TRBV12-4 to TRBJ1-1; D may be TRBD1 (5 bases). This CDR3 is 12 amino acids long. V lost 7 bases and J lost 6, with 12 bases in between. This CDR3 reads CASTHGGSEAFF. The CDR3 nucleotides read TGTGCCAGCACCCATGGGGGTTCTGAAGCTTTCTTT.

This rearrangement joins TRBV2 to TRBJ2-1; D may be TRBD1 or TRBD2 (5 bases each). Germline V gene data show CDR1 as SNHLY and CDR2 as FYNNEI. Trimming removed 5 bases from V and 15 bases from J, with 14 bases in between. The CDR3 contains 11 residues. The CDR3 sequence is CASSLPGPGFF. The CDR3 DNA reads TGTGCCAGCAGTCTCCCGGGGCCGGGGTTCTTC.

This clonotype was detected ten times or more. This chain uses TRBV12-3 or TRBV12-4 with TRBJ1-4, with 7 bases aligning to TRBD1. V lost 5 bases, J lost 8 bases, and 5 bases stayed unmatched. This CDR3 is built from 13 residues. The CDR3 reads CASSPTGSEKLFF. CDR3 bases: TGTGCCAGCAGTCCGACAGGGAGCGAAAAACTGTTTTTT.

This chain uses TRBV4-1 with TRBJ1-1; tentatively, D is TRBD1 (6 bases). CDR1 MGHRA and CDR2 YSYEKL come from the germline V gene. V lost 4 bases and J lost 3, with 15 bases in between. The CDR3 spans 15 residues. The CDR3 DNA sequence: TGCGCCAGCAGCCTGCGACAGGAACTTTACACTGAAGCTTTCTTT. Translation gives CASSLRQELYTEAFF.

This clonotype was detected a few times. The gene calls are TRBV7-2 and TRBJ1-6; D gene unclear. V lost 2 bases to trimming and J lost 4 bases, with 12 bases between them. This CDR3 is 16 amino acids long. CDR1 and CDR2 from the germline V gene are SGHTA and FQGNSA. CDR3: CASSLMGMGYNSPLHF. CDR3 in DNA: TGTGCCAGCAGCTTAATGGGCATGGGATATAATTCACCCCTCCACTTT. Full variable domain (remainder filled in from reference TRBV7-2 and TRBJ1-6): GAGVSQSPSNKVTEKGKDVELRCDPISGHTALYWYRQSLGQGLEFLIYFQGNSAPDKSGLPSDRFSAERTGGSVSTLTIQRTQQEDSAVYLCASSLMGMGYNSPLHFGNGTRLTVT.

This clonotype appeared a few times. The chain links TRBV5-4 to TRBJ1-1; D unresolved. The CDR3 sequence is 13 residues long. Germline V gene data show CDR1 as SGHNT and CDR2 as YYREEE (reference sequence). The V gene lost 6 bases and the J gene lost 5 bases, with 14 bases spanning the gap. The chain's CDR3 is CASNLGGRTEAFF. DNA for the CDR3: TGTGCCAGCAACCTGGGAGGGAGGACTGAAGCTTTCTTT.

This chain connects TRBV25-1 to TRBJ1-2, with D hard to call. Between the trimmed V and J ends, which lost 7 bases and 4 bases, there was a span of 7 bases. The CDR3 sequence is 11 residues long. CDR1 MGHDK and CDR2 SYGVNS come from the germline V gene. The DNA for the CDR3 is TGTGCCAGCAACCACAGCTATGGCTACACCTTC. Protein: CASNHSYGYTF.

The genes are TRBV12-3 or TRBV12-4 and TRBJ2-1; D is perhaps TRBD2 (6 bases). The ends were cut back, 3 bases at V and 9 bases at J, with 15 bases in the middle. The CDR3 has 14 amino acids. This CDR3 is CASSFNQLASEQFF. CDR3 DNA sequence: TGTGCCAGCAGTTTTAACCAACTAGCTAGTGAGCAGTTCTTC.

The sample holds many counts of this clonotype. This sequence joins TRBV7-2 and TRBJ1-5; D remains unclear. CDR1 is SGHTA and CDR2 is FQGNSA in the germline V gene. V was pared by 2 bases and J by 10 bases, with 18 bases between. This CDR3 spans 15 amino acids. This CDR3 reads CASSLTGGPNIPQHF. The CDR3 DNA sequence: TGTGCCAGCAGCTTAACCGGAGGGCCGAACATACCCCAGCATTTT.

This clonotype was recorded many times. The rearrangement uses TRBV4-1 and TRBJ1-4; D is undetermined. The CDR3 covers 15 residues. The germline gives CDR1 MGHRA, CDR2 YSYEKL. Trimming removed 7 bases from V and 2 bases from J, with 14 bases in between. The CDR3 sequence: CASNKVAVTNEKLFF. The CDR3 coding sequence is TGCGCCAGCAATAAAGTCGCAGTCACTAATGAAAAACTGTTTTTT.

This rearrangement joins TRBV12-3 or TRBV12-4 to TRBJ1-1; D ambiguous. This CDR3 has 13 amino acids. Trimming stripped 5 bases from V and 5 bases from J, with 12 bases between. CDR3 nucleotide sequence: TGTGCCAGCAGTAGAAAAACCGTAACTGAAGCTTTCTTT. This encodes CASSRKTVTEAFF.

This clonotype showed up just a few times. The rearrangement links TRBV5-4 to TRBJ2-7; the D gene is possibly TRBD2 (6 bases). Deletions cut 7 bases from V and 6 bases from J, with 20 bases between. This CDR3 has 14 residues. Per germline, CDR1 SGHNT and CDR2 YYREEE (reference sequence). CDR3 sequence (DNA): TGTGCCAGCGGAAAAACGGGACTCCCCGGCGAGCAGTACTTC. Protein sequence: CASGKTGLPGEQYF.

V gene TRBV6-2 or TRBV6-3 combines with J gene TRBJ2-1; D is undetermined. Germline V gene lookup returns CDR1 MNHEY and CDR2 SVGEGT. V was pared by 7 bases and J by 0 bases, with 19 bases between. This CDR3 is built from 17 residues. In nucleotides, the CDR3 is TGTGCCAGCAAGACCAATGAGCAGTCTAGCTCCTACAATGAGCAGTTCTTC. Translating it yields CASKTNEQSSSYNEQFF.

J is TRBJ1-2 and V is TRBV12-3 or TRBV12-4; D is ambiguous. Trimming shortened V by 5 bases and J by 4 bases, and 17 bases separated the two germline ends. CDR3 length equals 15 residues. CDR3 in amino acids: CASSGGRAVGYGYTF. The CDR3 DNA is TGTGCCAGCAGTGGAGGACGCGCCGTGGGCTATGGCTACACCTTC.

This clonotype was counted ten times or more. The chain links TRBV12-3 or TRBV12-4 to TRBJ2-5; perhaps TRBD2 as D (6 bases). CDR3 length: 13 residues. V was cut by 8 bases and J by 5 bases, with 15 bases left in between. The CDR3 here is CASRRMGRETQYF. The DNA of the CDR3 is TGTGCCAGCCGTCGGATGGGGAGGGAGACCCAGTACTTC.

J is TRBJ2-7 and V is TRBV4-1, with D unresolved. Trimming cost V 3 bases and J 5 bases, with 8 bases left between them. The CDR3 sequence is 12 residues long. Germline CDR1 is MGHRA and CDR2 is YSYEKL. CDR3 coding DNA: TGCGCCAGCAGCCAGAGGAACGACGAGCAGTACTTC. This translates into CASSQRNDEQYF.

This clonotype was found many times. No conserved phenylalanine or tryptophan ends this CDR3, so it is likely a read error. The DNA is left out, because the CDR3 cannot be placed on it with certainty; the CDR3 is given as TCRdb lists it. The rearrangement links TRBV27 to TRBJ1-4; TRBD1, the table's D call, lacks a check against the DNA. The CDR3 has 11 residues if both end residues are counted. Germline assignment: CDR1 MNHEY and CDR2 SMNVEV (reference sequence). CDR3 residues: CAIQSSGTEHI.

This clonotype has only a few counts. CDR3 nucleotides: TGTGCCAGCCAGAAGGTGGGACGCACCCTATTATGGGCCCTCCACTTT. Residues: CASQKVGRTLLWALHF. The rearrangement uses TRBV27 and TRBJ1-6, with D possibly matching TRBD1 (5 bases). CDR3 length: 16 residues. The germline CDR1 and CDR2 sequences are MNHEY and SMNVEV (reference sequence). With 8 bases removed from V and 14 bases from J, the gap between germline ends came to 28 bases.

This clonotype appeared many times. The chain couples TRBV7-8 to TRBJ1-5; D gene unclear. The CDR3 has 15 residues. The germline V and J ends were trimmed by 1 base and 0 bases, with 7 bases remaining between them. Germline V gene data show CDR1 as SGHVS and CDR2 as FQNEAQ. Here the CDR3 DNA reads TGTGCCAGCAGCTTAGAGGCGGGTAGCAATCAGCCCCAGCATTTT. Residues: CASSLEAGSNQPQHF.

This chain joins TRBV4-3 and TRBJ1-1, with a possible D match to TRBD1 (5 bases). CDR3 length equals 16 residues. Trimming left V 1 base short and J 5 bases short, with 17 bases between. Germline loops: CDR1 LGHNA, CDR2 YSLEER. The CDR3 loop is CASSQGPGSWGTEAFF. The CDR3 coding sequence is TGCGCCAGCAGCCAAGGTCCGGGCTCTTGGGGGACTGAAGCTTTCTTT.

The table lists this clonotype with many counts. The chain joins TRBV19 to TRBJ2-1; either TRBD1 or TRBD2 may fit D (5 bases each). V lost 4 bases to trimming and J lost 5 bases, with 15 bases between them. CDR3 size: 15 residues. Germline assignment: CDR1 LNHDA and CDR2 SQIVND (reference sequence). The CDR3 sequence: CASSTNPRGNNEQFF. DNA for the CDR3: TGTGCCAGTAGTACCAACCCCCGGGGCAACAATGAGCAGTTCTTC. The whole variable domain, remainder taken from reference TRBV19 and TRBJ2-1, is DGGITQSPKYLFRKEGQNVTLSCEQNLNHDAMYWYRQDPGQGLRLIYYSQIVNDFQKGDIAEGYSVSREKKESFPLTVTSAQKNPTAFYLCASSTNPRGNNEQFFGPGTRLTVL.

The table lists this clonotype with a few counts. As DNA, the CDR3 is TGCAGTGCTAGAGGGGCGGGGGTGGGCACTGGGGCCAACGTCCTGACTTTC. This sequence encodes CSARGAGVGTGANVLTF. The V and J genes are TRBV20-1 and TRBJ2-6, with 7 bases matching TRBD2. Germline values: CDR1 DFQATT, CDR2 SNEGSKA (reference sequence). J was trimmed by 2 bases and V by 1 base; bases with no gene match: 8. The CDR3 runs to 17 residues.

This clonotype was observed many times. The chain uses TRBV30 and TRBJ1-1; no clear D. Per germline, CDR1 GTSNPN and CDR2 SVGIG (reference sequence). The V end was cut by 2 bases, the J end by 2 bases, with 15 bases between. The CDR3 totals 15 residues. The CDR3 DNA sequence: TGTGCCTGGAGTTACTTCGGTTCGCCTAACACTGAAGCTTTCTTT. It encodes CAWSYFGSPNTEAFF.

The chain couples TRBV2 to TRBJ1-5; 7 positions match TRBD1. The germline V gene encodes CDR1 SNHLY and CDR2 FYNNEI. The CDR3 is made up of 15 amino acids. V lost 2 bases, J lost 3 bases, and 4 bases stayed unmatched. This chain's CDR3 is CASSEQGVNNQPQHF. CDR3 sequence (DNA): TGTGCCAGCAGTGAACAGGGGGTGAACAATCAGCCCCAGCATTTT.

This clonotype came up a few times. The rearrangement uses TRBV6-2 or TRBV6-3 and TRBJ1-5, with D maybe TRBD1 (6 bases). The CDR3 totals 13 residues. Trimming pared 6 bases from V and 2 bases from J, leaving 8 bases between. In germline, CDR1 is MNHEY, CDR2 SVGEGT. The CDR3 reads CASRSGGNQPQHF. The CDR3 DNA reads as TGTGCCAGCAGATCAGGGGGCAATCAGCCCCAGCATTTT.